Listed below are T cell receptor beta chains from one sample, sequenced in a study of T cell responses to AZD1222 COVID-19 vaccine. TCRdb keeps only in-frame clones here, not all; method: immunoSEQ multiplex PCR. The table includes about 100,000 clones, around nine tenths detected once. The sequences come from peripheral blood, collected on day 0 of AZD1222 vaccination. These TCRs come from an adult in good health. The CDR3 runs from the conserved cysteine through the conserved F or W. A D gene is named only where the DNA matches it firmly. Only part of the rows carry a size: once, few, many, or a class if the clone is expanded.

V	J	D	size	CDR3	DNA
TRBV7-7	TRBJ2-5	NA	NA	CASSLLIQETQYF	TGTGCCAGCAGCTTATTAATCCAAGAGACCCAGTACTTC
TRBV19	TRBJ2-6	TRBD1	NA	CASSAQRQGASGANVLTF	TGTGCCAGTAGTGCTCAGAGGCAGGGGGCAAGTGGGGCCAACGTCCTGACTTTC
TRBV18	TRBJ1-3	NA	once	CASSPIPHHGSSGNTIYF	TGTGCCAGCTCACCTATACCACACCACGGGAGCTCTGGAAACACCATATATTTT
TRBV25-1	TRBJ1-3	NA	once	CASSLGWSSGNTIYF	TGTGCCAGCAGTTTGGGTTGGAGCTCTGGAAACACCATATATTTT
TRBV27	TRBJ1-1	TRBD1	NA	CASRRTGVPEAFF	TGTGCCAGCAGGAGAACAGGGGTCCCTGAAGCTTTCTTT
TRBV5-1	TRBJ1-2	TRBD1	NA	CASSYDRGHYGYTF	TGCGCCAGCAGCTACGACAGGGGTCACTATGGCTACACCTTC
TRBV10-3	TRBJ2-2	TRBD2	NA	CAISSTSGSMSGELFF	TGTGCCATCAGTTCCACTAGCGGGAGTATGTCCGGGGAGCTGTTTTTT
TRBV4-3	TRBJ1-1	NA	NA	CASSQDIGDTEAFF	TGCGCCAGCAGCCAAGATATAGGGGACACTGAAGCTTTCTTT
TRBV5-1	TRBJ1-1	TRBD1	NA	CASSPGTGGANTEAFF	TGCGCCAGCAGCCCAGGGACAGGGGGTGCTAACACTGAAGCTTTCTTT
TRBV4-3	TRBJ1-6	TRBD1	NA	CASSQDVSGGRGNSPLHF	TGCGCCAGCAGCCAAGATGTCTCAGGGGGCCGGGGAAATTCACCCCTCCACTTT
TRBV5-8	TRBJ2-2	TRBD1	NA	CASSARTGENGELFF	TGTGCCAGCAGCGCCCGGACAGGGGAAAACGGGGAGCTGTTTTTT
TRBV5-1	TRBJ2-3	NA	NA	CASSTQGGSTDTQYF	TGCGCCAGCAGCACCCAGGGTGGGAGCACAGATACGCAGTATTTT
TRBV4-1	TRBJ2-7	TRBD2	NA	CASSQEPAGTYEQYF	TGCGCCAGCAGCCAAGAACCAGCGGGAACGTACGAGCAGTACTTC
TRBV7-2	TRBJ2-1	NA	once	CASSKNAPPDEQFF	TGTGCCAGCAGTAAGAACGCCCCCCCCGATGAGCAGTTCTTC
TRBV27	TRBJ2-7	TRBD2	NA	CASSLSPGLASSYEQYF	TGTGCCAGCAGTTTATCGCCGGGACTAGCCTCATCCTACGAGCAGTACTTC
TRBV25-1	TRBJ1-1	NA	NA	CASSLTPNTEAFF	TGTGCCAGCAGTCTGACACCCAACACTGAAGCTTTCTTT
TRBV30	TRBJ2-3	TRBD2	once	CAWSVLVSGGTDTQYF	TGTGCCTGGAGTGTACTGGTTAGCGGGGGCACAGATACGCAGTATTTT
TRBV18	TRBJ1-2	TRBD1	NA	CASSPETGVGYTF	TGTGCCAGCTCACCAGAGACAGGGGTCGGCTACACCTTC
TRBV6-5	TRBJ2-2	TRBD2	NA	CASNRLAGASGELFF	TGTGCCAGCAACCGACTAGCGGGAGCCTCCGGGGAGCTGTTTTTT
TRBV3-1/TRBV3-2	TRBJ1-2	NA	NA	CASSPALDRYYGYTF	TGTGCCAGCAGCCCAGCCCTAGACAGATACTATGGCTACACCTTC
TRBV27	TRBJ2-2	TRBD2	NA	CASGGSGRLPGELFF	TGTGCCAGCGGAGGTAGCGGGAGGTTACCCGGGGAGCTGTTTTTT
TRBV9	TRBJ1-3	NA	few	CASSASHGNTIYF	TGTGCCAGCAGCGCCTCCCATGGAAACACCATATATTTT
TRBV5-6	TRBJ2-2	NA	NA	CASLGRLNTGELFF	TGTGCCAGCTTGGGACGGCTGAACACCGGGGAGCTGTTTTTT
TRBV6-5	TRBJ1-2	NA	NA	CATRLLGITPYGYTF	TGTGCCACCCGTTTATTGGGTATAACACCGTATGGCTACACCTTC
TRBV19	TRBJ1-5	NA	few	CASSQGFGNQPQHF	TGTGCCAGTAGCCAGGGCTTCGGCAATCAGCCCCAGCATTTT
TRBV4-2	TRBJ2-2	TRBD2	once	CASSPSLESGRNTGELFF	TGTGCCAGCAGCCCTTCCTTAGAAAGCGGGAGGAACACCGGGGAGCTGTTTTTT
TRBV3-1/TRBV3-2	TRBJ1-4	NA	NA	CASSDRTGQDNEKLFF	TGTGCCAGCAGCGATAGAACAGGGCAGGATAATGAAAAACTGTTTTTT
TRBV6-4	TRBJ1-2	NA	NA	CASRLQAHRNYGYTF	TGTGCCAGCAGGCTACAGGCTCACCGTAACTATGGCTACACCTTC
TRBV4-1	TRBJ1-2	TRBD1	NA	CASSTTLTGGSYGYTF	TGCGCCAGCAGCACAACACTGACAGGGGGAAGCTATGGCTACACCTTC
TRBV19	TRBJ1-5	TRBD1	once	CASSTSGTGFQPQHF	TGTGCCAGTAGTACCTCCGGGACAGGGTTTCAGCCCCAGCATTTT
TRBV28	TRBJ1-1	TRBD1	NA	CASSTDREIFPF	TGTGCCAGCAGTACGGACAGGGAAATCTTTCCTTTT
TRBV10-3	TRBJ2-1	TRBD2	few	CAISSGTSGVYNEQFF	TGTGCCATCAGTTCCGGGACTAGCGGGGTATACAATGAGCAGTTCTTC
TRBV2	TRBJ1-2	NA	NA	CASSPRPYGYTF	TGTGCCAGCAGTCCACGTCCCTATGGCTACACCTTC
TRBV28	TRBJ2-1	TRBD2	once	CASSLRWREGNEQFF	TGTGCCAGCAGTTTACGGTGGCGGGAGGGCAATGAGCAGTTCTTC
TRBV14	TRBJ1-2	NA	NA	CASADGELYGYTF	TGTGCCAGCGCGGACGGAGAACTGTATGGCTACACCTTC
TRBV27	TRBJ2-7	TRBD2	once	CASSLPPGLAGVRKQYF	TGTGCCAGCAGTTTACCTCCGGGACTAGCGGGAGTAAGAAAGCAGTACTTC
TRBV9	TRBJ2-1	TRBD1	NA	CASSVVPSDRVLGEQFF	TGTGCCAGCAGCGTAGTTCCCTCGGACAGGGTGCTCGGCGAGCAGTTCTTC
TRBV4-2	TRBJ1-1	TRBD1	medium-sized	CASSQDRTGNTEAFF	TGTGCCAGCAGCCAAGATCGGACAGGGAACACTGAAGCTTTCTTT
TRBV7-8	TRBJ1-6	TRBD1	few	CASSGQGEGYNSPLHF	TGTGCCAGCAGCGGACAGGGAGAAGGCTATAATTCACCCCTCCACTTT
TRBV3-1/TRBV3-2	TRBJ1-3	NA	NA	CASSHAWNTIYF	TGTGCCAGCAGCCATGCATGGAACACCATATATTTT
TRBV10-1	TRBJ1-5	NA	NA	CASSESIPLSISNQPQHF	TGCGCCAGCAGTGAGTCGATACCTCTCAGCATTAGCAATCAGCCCCAGCATTTT
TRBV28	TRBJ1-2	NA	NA	CASSLRRLPGYGYTF	TGTGCCAGCAGTTTGAGACGACTTCCAGGCTATGGCTACACCTTC
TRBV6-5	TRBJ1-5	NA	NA	CATANSYSNQPQHF	TGTGCCACGGCGAATAGTTATAGCAATCAGCCCCAGCATTTT
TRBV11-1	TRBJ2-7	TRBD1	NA	CASSPWTGHEQYF	TGTGCCAGCAGCCCCTGGACAGGCCACGAGCAGTACTTC
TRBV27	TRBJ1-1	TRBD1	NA	CASSLSGRGRRAFF	TGTGCCAGCAGTTTATCGGGCAGGGGGCGCAGGGCTTTCTTT
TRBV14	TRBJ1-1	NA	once	CASSQEGGRSWYTEAFF	TGTGCCAGCAGCCAAGAGGGCGGGCGGTCTTGGTACACTGAAGCTTTCTTT
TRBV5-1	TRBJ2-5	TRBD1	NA	CASSLGTGLLQETQYF	TGCGCCAGCAGCTTGGGGACAGGCCTTTTGCAAGAGACCCAGTACTTC
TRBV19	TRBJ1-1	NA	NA	CASRDFLSEAFF	TGTGCCAGCCGGGACTTTCTCTCTGAAGCTTTCTTT
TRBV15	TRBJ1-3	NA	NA	CATSRDLGPSGGNTIYF	TGTGCCACCAGCAGAGATCTAGGGCCTTCAGGGGGAAACACCATATATTTT
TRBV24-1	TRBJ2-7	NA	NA	CATSDTAWGEQYF	TGTGCCACCAGTGACACGGCTTGGGGAGAGCAGTACTTC